These 27 T cell receptor beta chains came from one sample sequenced in a study of Ad26.COV2.S vaccination and SARS-CoV-2 variants. The treatment is: roughly 20 received Ad26.COV2.S at low or high dose, single or two shots; several received placebo; per-sample allocation not given. At day 63 after the first vaccine or placebo injection, samples were drawn. The data were produced by immunoSEQ multiplex PCR, yet TCRdb's version contains in-frame clones alone and is incomplete. The table records 430,000 or so clones, roughly 87% of them present only once. The source was peripheral blood, collected in a trial of Ad26.COV2.S vaccine versus placebo. These receptors all stem from a person between 18 and 65 years old who received the Ad26.COV2.S COVID-19 vaccine or a placebo.

This clone was counted between two and nine times. This rearrangement joins TRBV29-1 to TRBJ2-7, with D unclear. Trimming shortened V by 6 bases and J by 1 base, and 10 bases separated the two germline ends. The germline CDR1 and CDR2 sequences are SQVTM and ANQGSEA. The CDR3 length is 12 residues. The CDR3 nucleotides are TGCAGCGTCGGCGGCAGTTCCTACGAGCAGTACTTC. Residues: CSVGGSSYEQYF.

This clone was seen just once. The chain is built from TRBV2 and TRBJ1-2; possibly TRBD1 for D (5 bases). Germline loops: CDR1 SNHLY, CDR2 FYNNEI. V lost 6 bases to trimming and J lost 7 bases, with 12 bases between them. The CDR3 runs 12 residues. Here the CDR3 DNA reads TGTGCCAGCAGGGTCGGGCAGGGTGGCTACACCTTC. This sequence encodes CASRVGQGGYTF.

The chain recombines TRBV6-5 with TRBJ1-1; 10 bases map to TRBD1. The CDR3 is 15 amino acids. Trimming cost V 7 bases and J 3 bases; bases outside gene matches: 8. CDR1 is MNHEY and CDR2 is SVGAGI in the germline V gene. The CDR3 protein is CASNLPGQGDTEAFF. CDR3 sequence (DNA): TGTGCCAGCAACCTACCCGGACAGGGGGACACTGAAGCTTTCTTT.

The chain joins TRBV7-9 to TRBJ2-2, with D possibly being TRBD1 (6 bases). CDR3 length: 12 amino acids. Germline V gene data show CDR1 as SEHNR and CDR2 as FQNEAQ (reference sequence). Trimming stripped 5 bases from V and 8 bases from J, with 9 bases between. The chain's CDR3 is CASSLQGGELFF. CDR3 DNA: TGTGCCAGCAGCCTCCAGGGGGGGGAGCTGTTTTTT.

The chain links TRBV5-4 to TRBJ2-5; TRBD1 matches at 9 bases. Germline V CDR1 and CDR2: SGHNT, YYREEE (reference sequence). Losses at the gene ends were 4 bases for V and 2 bases for J; bases not matched to a gene: 6. The CDR3 length is 15 residues. Here the CDR3 reads CASSGGQGNQETQYF. The CDR3, as DNA: TGTGCCAGCAGCGGGGGACAGGGAAATCAAGAGACCCAGTACTTC.

V gene TRBV7-2 combines with J gene TRBJ2-5; TRBD1 matches 10 bases. Germline trimming cut 5 bases from V and 2 bases from J; bases unmatched to any gene: 5. Germline CDR1 is SGHTA and CDR2 is FQGNSA. CDR3 length: 15 amino acids. The CDR3 DNA reads as TGTGCCAGCAGCGGTATGGGACAGGGGCAAGAGACCCAGTACTTC. The encoded protein is CASSGMGQGQETQYF.

The chain recombines TRBV18 with TRBJ2-1; D remains unclear. CDR3 size: 14 residues. Germline-derived CDR1 and CDR2 are KGHSH and LQKENI. V was pared by 3 bases and J by 7 bases, with 13 bases between. CDR3 bases: TGTGCCAGCTCACCGCTACAAGTACAAAATGAGCAGTTCTTC. Amino acid sequence: CASSPLQVQNEQFF.

The chain joins TRBV28 to TRBJ1-3; D remains ambiguous. The germline CDR1 and CDR2 sequences are MDHEN and SYDVKM. This CDR3 is built from 13 residues. With 2 bases removed from V and 5 bases from J, the gap between germline ends came to 7 bases. This CDR3 is CASSLGGRNTIYF. Written as DNA, the CDR3 is TGTGCCAGCAGTTTAGGAGGGAGAAACACCATATATTTT.

The chain employs TRBV9 and TRBJ2-7, with 9 nucleotides matching TRBD2. Germline values: CDR1 SGDLS, CDR2 YYNGEE. CDR3 length: 14 residues. V trimming: 0 bases; J trimming: 4 bases; junction bases outside the gene matches: 2. CDR3 nucleotides: TGTGCCAGCAGCGTAGGACTAGCGGCTTACGAGCAGTACTTC. As protein: CASSVGLAAYEQYF.

The chain carries TRBV12-3 or TRBV12-4 and TRBJ2-5; no reliable D call. The V end was cut by 3 bases, the J end by 5 bases, with 7 bases between. The CDR3 extends over 12 amino acids. This CDR3 reads CASSFSGETQYF. CDR3 DNA sequence: TGTGCCAGCAGTTTCAGTGGGGAGACCCAGTACTTC.

The chain combines TRBV4-3 with TRBJ2-7, with D tentatively TRBD1 or TRBD2 (5 bases each). Trimming removed 0 bases at V and 6 bases at J, with 9 bases between. The CDR3 is 13 residues long. Germline V lookup: CDR1 LGHNA, CDR2 YSLEER. Here the CDR3 reads CASSQDRDAEQYV. The CDR3 coding sequence is TGCGCCAGCAGCCAAGACCGGGACGCCGAGCAGTACGTC.

The DNA for the CDR3 is TGTGCCAGCAGTTCTCCCTATTCGGATACGCAGTATTTT. Its translation is CASSSPYSDTQYF. The genes are TRBV6-2 or TRBV6-3 and TRBJ2-3, with D hard to call. V lost 4 bases to trimming and J lost 6 bases, with 11 bases between them. This CDR3 region has 13 residues. CDR1 MNHEY and CDR2 SVGEGT come from the germline V gene.

CDR3: CASKGPNQESPPDTQYF. The DNA of the CDR3 is TGCGCCAGCAAGGGGCCAAACCAGGAGAGTCCTCCAGATACGCAGTATTTT. The chain uses TRBV5-1 and TRBJ2-3; possibly TRBD1 for D (5 bases). The ends were cut back, 6 bases at V and 4 bases at J, with 24 bases in the middle. Germline loops: CDR1 SGHRS, CDR2 YFSETQ. CDR3 size: 17 residues.

The genes are TRBV4-1 and TRBJ1-2; 7 positions agree with TRBD1. With 4 bases clipped from V and 8 bases from J, the junction kept 10 bases outside the gene matches. CDR3 length: 14 amino acids. Germline V gene data show CDR1 as MGHRA and CDR2 as YSYEKL. As DNA, the CDR3 is TGCGCCAGCAGCCCTCGACAGGGAAAAGTGGGCTACACCTTC. Its translation is CASSPRQGKVGYTF.

V gene TRBV15 combines with J gene TRBJ2-7; 9 nucleotides agree with TRBD2. This CDR3 region has 16 residues. Germline CDR1 LNHNV, CDR2 YYDKDF (reference sequence). With V trimmed by 0 bases and J by 3 bases, 6 bases remained unmatched. Here the CDR3 DNA reads TGTGCCACCAGCAGAGAACTAGCGGGCAATAACTACGAGCAGTACGTC. Its protein is CATSRELAGNNYEQYV.

The chain is built from TRBV15 and TRBJ1-3; TRBD1 agrees at 10 bases. The CDR3 runs 19 residues. Germline V CDR1 and CDR2: LNHNV, YYDKDF (reference sequence). Trimming took 5 bases from V and 2 from J; bases not matched to a gene: 15. The CDR3 region is CATSRHLPGQGIPGNTIYF. CDR3 in DNA: TGTGCCACCAGCCGCCACTTACCGGGACAGGGGATCCCTGGAAACACCATATATTTT.

In its sample, this clone was seen a few times. The chain combines TRBV6-5 with TRBJ2-5, with a weak D call TRBD2 (6 bases). Trimming took off 6 bases at V and 2 bases at J, with 16 bases between the two ends. This CDR3 comprises 15 residues. Germline V lookup: CDR1 MNHEY, CDR2 SVGAGI. In DNA form, the CDR3 reads TGTGCCAGCAGCCCAACGGGACTGCTGCAAGAGACCCAGTACTTC. This gives the protein CASSPTGLLQETQYF.

V is TRBV15 and J is TRBJ2-1; D is possibly TRBD2 (6 bases). CDR3 length: 14 amino acids. Per germline, CDR1 LNHNV and CDR2 YYDKDF (reference sequence). V lost 8 bases to trimming and J lost 1 base, with 12 bases between them. CDR3 protein: CATGTGGSYNEQFF. The CDR3 DNA is TGTGCCACCGGTACCGGGGGTTCCTACAATGAGCAGTTCTTC.

V and J are TRBV7-3 and TRBJ2-7; the D gene could be TRBD1 or TRBD2 (5 bases each). V lost 2 bases and J lost 3, with 11 bases in between. Germline CDR1 and CDR2: SGHTA and FQGTGA. The CDR3 consists of 14 residues. This CDR3 is CASSLQLGDYEQYF. CDR3 sequence (DNA): TGTGCCAGCAGCTTACAACTGGGGGACTACGAGCAGTACTTC. Filled out from reference TRBV7-3 and TRBJ2-7, the complete variable domain reads GAGVSQTPSNKVTEKGKYVELRCDPISGHTALYWYRQSLGQGPEFLIYFQGTGAADDSGLPNDRFFAVRPEGSVSTLKIQRTERGDSAVYLCASSLQLGDYEQYFGPGTRLTVT.

The CDR3 sequence is CSASRASGANVLTF. CDR3 sequence (DNA): TGCAGTGCTAGTAGGGCCTCTGGGGCCAACGTCCTGACTTTC. The V call is TRBV20-1, the J call TRBJ2-6; D is unresolved. CDR1 and CDR2 (germline): DFQATT, SNEGSKA (reference sequence). Trimming took 3 bases from V and 0 from J, leaving 6 bases between them. The CDR3 is 14 amino acids.

This chain links TRBV15 with TRBJ1-1; D might be TRBD1 (5 bases). V dropped 2 bases and J dropped 6 bases, with 10 bases sitting between them. The CDR3 extends over 13 amino acids. Germline-derived CDR1 and CDR2 are LNHNV and YYDKDF (reference sequence). CDR3 coding DNA: TGTGCCACCAGCAGACACCAGGGCCCTGAAGCTTTCTTT. It encodes CATSRHQGPEAFF.

This sequence joins TRBV9 and TRBJ2-1; D remains ambiguous. This CDR3 spans 16 amino acids. Germline V gene data show CDR1 as SGDLS and CDR2 as YYNGEE. Trimming took 0 bases from V and 9 from J, leaving 19 bases between them. CDR3 sequence: CASSVGSNPRNSEQFF. CDR3 sequence (DNA): TGTGCCAGCAGCGTAGGATCTAACCCGAGGAATTCTGAGCAGTTCTTC.

This clone was counted once. The J gene is TRBJ2-1, the V gene TRBV4-2, with 11 bases aligning to TRBD2. V shed 0 bases and J 7 bases; nucleotides not matched to a gene: 5. Germline V gives CDR1 LGHNA, CDR2 YNFKEQ. The CDR3 totals 16 residues. The CDR3 here is CASSQDVAGGFNEQFF. The CDR3 DNA follows: TGTGCCAGCAGCCAAGATGTAGCGGGAGGGTTTAATGAGCAGTTCTTC.

The V and J genes are TRBV12-5 and TRBJ2-2, with D perhaps being TRBD1 or TRBD2 (5 bases each). The CDR3 runs to 16 residues. CDR1 is LGHNT and CDR2 is FRNRAP in the germline V gene. V was trimmed by 7 bases and J by 4 bases, leaving 19 bases between them. The CDR3 here is CASAPLEGPVTGELFF. DNA for the CDR3: TGTGCTAGTGCCCCGCTCGAGGGGCCGGTCACCGGGGAGCTGTTTTTT.

This clone was seen just once. The chain couples TRBV11-2 to TRBJ2-6; no clear D gene. The germline V gene has CDR1 SGHAT and CDR2 FQNNGV. V was clipped by 6 bases and J by 1 base, with 10 bases between them. The CDR3 runs to 15 residues. CDR3: CASRKTVSGANVLTF. CDR3 bases: TGTGCCAGCAGGAAGACGGTTTCTGGGGCCAACGTCCTGACTTTC.

CDR3 protein: CAIGGAYYNEQFF. CDR3 in DNA: TGTGCTATAGGGGGGGCATACTACAATGAGCAGTTCTTC. The chain recombines TRBV28 with TRBJ2-1; TRBD2 might be the D (7 bases). This CDR3 is built from 13 residues. Germline assignment: CDR1 MDHEN and CDR2 SYDVKM. The full variable domain, rest sourced from reference TRBV28 and TRBJ2-1, is DVKVTQSSRYLVKRTGEKVFLECVQDMDHENMFWYRQDPGLGLRLIYFSYDVKMKEKGDIPEGYSVSREKKERFSLILESASTNQTSMYLCAIGGAYYNEQFFGPGTRLTVL.

The chain recombines TRBV9 with TRBJ1-1; TRBD1 matches at 10 bases. The V and J ends lost 4 bases and 4 bases, in that order; junction bases with no gene match: 7. Looked up from germline, CDR1 is SGDLS and CDR2 is YYNGEE. The CDR3 spans 15 residues. Here the CDR3 reads CASSRDRGGSTEAFF. CDR3 in DNA: TGTGCCAGCAGCCGGGACAGGGGAGGTTCCACTGAAGCTTTCTTT.